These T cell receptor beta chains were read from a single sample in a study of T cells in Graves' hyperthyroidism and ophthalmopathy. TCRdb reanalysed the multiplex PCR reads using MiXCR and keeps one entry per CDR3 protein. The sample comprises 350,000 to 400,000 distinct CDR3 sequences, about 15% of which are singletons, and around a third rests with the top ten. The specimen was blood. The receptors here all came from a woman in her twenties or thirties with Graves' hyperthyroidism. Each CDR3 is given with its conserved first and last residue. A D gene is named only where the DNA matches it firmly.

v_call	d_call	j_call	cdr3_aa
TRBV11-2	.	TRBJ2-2	CASSRLVNTGELFF
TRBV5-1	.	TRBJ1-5	CASSDRGHNQPQHF
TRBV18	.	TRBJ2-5	CASSPPGGTGGETQYF
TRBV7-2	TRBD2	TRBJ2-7	CASSLGGGKAGSYEQYF
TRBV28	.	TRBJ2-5	CASSGSGPQTQYF
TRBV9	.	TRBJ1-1	CASSAETGSLNTEAFF
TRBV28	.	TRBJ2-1	CASSSTTLGSYNEQFF
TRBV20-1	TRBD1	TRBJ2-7	CSARDQGAEFYEQYF
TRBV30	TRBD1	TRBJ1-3	CAWRSGQGASDTIYF
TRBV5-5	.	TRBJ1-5	CASSLLQAGKSNQPQHF
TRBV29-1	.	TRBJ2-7	CSVEGAGTYGDEQYF
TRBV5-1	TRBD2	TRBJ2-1	CASSLELLAGGPGEQFF
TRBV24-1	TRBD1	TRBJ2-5	CATSDLKGAGETQYF
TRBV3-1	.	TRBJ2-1	CASSPRGSLLWNEQFF
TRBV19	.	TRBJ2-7	CASSAVPSYEQYF
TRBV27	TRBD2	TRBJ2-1	CASSPLYGTSGGNEQFF
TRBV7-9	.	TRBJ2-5	CASSAYETQYF
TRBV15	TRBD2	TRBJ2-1	CATSREGLDGNEQFF
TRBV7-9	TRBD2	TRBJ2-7	CASSLAQWLAGGPGEQYF
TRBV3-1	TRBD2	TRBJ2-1	CASSSGLAGGQSSYNEQFF
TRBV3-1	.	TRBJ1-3	CASSQDAGDTIYF
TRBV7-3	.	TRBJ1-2	CASKPGGSDYGYTF
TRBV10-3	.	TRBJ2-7	CAIRDPGTQGDEQYF
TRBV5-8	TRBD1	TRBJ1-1	CAWGFGTGHTEAFF
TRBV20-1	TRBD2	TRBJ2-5	CSALGLAGDRSLETQYF
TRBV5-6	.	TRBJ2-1	CASSLRLGSYNEQFF
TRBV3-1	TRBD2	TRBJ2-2	CASSQAPGGGLAGPELFF
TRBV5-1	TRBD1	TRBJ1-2	CASSGTGTVYGYTF
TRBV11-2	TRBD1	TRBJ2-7	CASSAIGQGLREQYF
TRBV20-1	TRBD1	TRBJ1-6	CSARPGDRGKDSPLHF
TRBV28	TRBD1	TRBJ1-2	CASSSPGQMDYTF
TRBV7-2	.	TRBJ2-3	CASRPRAPASGTDTQYF
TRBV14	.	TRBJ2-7	CASSQGRVPSYEQYF
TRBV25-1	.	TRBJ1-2	CASSLQENYGYTF
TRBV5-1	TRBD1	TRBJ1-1	CASSAGQGRGTEAFF
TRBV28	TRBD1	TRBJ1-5	CASSPGQENQPQHF
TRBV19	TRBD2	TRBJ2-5	CASSSTSPSGQETQYF
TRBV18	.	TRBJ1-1	CASSPLGTAIPAFF
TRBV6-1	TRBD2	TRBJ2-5	CASRDFTGTSGREETQYF
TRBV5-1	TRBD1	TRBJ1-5	CASSLGQGDNQPQHF
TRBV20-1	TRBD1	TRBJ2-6	CSGDRAGANVLTF
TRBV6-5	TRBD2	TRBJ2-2	CASSYAIAGAGGELFF
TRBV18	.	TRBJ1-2	CASSPPGQTGYGYTF
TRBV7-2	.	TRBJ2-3	CASSLDGSGTDTQYF
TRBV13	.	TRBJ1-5	CASSFAGVQPQHF
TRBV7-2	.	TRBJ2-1	CASSGNLGAEQFF